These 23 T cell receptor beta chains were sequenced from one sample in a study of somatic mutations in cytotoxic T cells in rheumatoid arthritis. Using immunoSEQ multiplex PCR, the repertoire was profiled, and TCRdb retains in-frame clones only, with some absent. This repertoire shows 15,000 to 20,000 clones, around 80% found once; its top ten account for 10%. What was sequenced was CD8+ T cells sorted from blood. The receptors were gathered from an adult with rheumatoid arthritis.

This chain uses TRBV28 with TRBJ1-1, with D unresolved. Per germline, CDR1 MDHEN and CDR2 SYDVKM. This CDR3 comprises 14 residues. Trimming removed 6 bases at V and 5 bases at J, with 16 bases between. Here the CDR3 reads CASSRAVPSTEAFF. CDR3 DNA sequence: TGTGCCAGCAGCCGAGCCGTACCGAGTACTGAAGCTTTCTTT.

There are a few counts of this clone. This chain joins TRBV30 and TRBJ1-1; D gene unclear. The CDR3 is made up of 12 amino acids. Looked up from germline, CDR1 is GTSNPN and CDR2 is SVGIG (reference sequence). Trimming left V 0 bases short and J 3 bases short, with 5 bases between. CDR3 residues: CAWSVGYTEAFF. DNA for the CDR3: TGTGCCTGGAGTGTGGGGTACACTGAAGCTTTCTTT.

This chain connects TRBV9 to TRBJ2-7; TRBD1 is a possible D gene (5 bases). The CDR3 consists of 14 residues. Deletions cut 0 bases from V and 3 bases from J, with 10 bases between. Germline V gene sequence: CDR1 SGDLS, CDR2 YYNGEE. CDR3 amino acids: CASSVAQGVYEQYF. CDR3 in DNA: TGTGCCAGCAGCGTAGCCCAAGGGGTCTACGAGCAGTACTTC.

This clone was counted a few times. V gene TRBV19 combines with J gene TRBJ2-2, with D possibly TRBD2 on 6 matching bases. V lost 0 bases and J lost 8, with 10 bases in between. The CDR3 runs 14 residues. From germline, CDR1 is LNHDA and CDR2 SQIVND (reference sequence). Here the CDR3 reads CASSIERGPGELFF. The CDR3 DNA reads TGTGCCAGTAGTATAGAGCGGGGCCCTGGGGAGCTGTTTTTT.

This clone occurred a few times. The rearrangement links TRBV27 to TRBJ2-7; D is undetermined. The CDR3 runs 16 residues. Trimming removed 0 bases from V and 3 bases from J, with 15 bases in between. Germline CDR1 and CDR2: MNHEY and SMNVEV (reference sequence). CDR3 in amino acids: CASSLSPFGGYYEQYF. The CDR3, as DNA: TGTGCCAGCAGTTTATCTCCTTTCGGCGGCTACTACGAGCAGTACTTC.

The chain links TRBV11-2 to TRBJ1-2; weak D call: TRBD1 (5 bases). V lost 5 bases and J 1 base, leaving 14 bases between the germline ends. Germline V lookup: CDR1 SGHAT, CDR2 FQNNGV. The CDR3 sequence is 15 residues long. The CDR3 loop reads CASSGRQSFNYGYTF. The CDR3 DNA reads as TGTGCCAGCAGCGGGCGACAGTCCTTTAACTATGGCTACACCTTC.

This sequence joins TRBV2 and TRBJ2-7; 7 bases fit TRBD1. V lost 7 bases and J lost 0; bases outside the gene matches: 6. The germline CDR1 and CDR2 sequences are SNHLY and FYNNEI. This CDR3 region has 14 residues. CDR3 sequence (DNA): TGTGCCAGCACGGACAGGCTCAGCTCCTACGAGCAGTACTTC. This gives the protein CASTDRLSSYEQYF.

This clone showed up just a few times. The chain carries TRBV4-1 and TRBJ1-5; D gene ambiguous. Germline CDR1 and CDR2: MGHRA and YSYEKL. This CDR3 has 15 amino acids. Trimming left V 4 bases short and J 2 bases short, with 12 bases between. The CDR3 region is CASSPISMGNQPQHF. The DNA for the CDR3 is TGCGCCAGCAGCCCTATCAGTATGGGCAATCAGCCCCAGCATTTT.

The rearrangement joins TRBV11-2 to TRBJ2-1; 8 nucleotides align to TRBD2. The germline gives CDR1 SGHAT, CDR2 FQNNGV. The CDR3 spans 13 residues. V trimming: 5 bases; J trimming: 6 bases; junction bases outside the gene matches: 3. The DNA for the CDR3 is TGTGCCAGCAGCCCGGGGGGGGGCAATGAGCAGTTCTTC. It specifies CASSPGGGNEQFF.

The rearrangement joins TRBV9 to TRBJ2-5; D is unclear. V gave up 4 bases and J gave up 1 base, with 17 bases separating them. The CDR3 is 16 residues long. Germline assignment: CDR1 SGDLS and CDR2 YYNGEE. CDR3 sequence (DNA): TGTGCCAGCAGCCAATCCCAAGGGCGCCCCCAAGAGACCCAGTACTTC. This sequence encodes CASSQSQGRPQETQYF.

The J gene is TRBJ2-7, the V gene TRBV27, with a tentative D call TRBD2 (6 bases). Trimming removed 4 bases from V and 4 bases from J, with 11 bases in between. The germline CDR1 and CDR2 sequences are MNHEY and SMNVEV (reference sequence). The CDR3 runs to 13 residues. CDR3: CASSSGLQYEQYF. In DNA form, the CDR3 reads TGTGCCAGCAGTTCGGGACTGCAGTACGAGCAGTACTTC.

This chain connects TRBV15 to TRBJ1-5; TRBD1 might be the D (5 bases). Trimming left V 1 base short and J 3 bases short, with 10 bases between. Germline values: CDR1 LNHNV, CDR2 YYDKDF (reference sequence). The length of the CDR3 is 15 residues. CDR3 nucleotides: TGTGCCACCAGCAGAGGGGCAGGGACCAATCAGCCCCAGCATTTT. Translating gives CATSRGAGTNQPQHF.

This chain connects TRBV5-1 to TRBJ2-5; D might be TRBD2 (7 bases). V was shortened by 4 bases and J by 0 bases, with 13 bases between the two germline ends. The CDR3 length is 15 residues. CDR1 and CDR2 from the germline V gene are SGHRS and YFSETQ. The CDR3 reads CASSPAGANQETQYF. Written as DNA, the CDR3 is TGCGCCAGCAGCCCGGCGGGGGCCAACCAAGAGACCCAGTACTTC.

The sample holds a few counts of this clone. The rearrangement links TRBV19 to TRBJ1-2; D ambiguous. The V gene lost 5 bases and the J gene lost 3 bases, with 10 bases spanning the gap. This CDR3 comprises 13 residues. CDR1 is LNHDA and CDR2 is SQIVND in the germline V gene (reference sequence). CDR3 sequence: CASSVGNDYGYTF. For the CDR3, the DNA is TGTGCCAGTAGTGTCGGGAACGACTATGGCTACACCTTC. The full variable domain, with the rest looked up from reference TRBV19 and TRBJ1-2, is DGGITQSPKYLFRKEGQNVTLSCEQNLNHDAMYWYRQDPGQGLRLIYYSQIVNDFQKGDIAEGYSVSREKKESFPLTVTSAQKNPTAFYLCASSVGNDYGYTFGSGTRLTVV.

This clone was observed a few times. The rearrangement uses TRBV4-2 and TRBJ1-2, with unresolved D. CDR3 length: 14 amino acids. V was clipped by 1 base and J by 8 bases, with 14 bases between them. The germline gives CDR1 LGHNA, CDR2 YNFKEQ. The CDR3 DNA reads TGTGCCAGCAGCCAAGTTCCGGGAGTGGGCGGCTACACCTTC. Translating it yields CASSQVPGVGGYTF.

In DNA, the CDR3 is TGTGCCTGCCCCGAGAGGGGGGCGCTGAACTATGGCTACACCTTC. Translation gives CACPERGALNYGYTF. V is TRBV30 and J is TRBJ1-2; TRBD1 is a possible D gene (6 bases). Germline values: CDR1 GTSNPN, CDR2 SVGIG (reference sequence). The CDR3 is made up of 15 amino acids. V gave up 6 bases and J gave up 2 bases, with 19 bases separating them.

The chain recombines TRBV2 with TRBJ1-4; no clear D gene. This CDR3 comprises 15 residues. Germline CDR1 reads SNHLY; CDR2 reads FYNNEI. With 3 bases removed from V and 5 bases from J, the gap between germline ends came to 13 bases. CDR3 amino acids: CASSEFGSKNEKLFF. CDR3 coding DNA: TGTGCCAGCAGTGAGTTTGGCAGCAAAAATGAAAAACTGTTTTTT.

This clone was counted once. CDR3 DNA: TGTGCCAGCAGCTTAGAGGAGGGGGGGAATCAGCCCCAGCATTTT. Its protein is CASSLEEGGNQPQHF. The chain employs TRBV7-6 and TRBJ1-5; the D gene is possibly TRBD1 (6 bases). The CDR3 runs to 15 residues. The germline V gene encodes CDR1 SGHVS and CDR2 FNYEAQ. V shed 1 base and J shed 4 bases, with 11 bases lying between them.

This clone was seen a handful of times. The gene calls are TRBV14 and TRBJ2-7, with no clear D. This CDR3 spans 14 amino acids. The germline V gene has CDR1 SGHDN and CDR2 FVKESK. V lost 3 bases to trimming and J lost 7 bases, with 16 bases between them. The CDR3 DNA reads TGTGCCAGCAGCCATCCACCCCTGAGGCGAGAGCAGTACTTC. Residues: CASSHPPLRREQYF.

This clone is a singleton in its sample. In DNA form, the CDR3 reads TGTGCCAGCAGCTTATCGACGGGTAATCAGCCCCAGCATTTT. It specifies CASSLSTGNQPQHF. The rearrangement joins TRBV13 to TRBJ1-5; D is ambiguous. The CDR3 runs to 14 residues. CDR1 PRHDT and CDR2 FYEKMQ come from the germline V gene (reference sequence). V lost 2 bases and J lost 4, with 9 bases in between.

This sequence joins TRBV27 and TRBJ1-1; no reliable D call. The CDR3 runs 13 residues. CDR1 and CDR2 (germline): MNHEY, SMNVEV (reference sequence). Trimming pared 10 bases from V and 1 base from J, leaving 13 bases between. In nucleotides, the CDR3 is TGTGCCACCTTCCCCTCGGGGAACACTGAAGCTTTCTTT. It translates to CATFPSGNTEAFF.

The CDR3 protein is CASSTGLAGGKSDTQYF. The CDR3 nucleotides read TGTGCCAGCAGCACCGGACTAGCGGGGGGGAAGTCAGATACGCAGTATTTT. The V call is TRBV7-3, the J call TRBJ2-3; TRBD2 agrees at 15 bases. There are 17 residues in the CDR3. After removal of 5 bases from V and 4 bases from J, the junction contained 7 bases not matched to a gene. Germline V gene lookup returns CDR1 SGHTA and CDR2 FQGTGA.

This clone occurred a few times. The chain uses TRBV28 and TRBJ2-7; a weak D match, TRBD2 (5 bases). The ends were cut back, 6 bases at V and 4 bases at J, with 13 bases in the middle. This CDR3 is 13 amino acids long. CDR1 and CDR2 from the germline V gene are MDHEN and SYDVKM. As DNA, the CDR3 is TGTGCCAGCAGATTCTCCGGCGGGTACGAGCAGTACTTC. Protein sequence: CASRFSGGYEQYF.